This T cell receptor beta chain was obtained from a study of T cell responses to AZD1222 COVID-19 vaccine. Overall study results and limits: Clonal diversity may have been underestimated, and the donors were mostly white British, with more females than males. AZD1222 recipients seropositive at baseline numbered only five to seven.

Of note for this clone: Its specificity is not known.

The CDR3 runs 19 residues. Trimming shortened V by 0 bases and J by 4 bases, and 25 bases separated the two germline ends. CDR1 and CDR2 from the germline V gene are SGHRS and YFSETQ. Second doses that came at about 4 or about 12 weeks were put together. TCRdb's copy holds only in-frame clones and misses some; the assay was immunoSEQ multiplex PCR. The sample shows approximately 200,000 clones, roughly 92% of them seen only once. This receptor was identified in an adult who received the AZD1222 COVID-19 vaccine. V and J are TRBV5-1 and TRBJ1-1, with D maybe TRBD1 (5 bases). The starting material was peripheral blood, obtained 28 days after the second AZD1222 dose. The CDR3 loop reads CASSLEAAAGSRVGTEAFF. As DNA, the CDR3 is TGCGCCAGCAGCTTGGAAGCGGCAGCAGGGTCAAGGGTTGGCACTGAAGCTTTCTTT. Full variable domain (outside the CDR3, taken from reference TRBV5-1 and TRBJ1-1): KAGVTQTPRYLIKTRGQQVTLSCSPISGHRSVSWYQQTPGQGLQFLFEYFSETQRNKGNFPGRFSGRQFSNSRSEMNVSTLELGDSALYLCASSLEAAAGSRVGTEAFFGQGTRLTVV.